These T cell receptor beta chains were read from a single sample in a study of CD8+ T cells in alopecia areata. The table came from immunoSEQ multiplex PCR; TCRdb's copy has only in-frame clones and leaves some out. Among 160,000 or so clones listed, roughly 66% were seen once. This specimen was CD8+ T cells sorted from blood, taken at week 0. All receptors derive from a human donor with alopecia areata. Each CDR3 is given with its conserved first and last residue. A D gene is named only where the DNA matches it firmly. Clone size, where shown, is once, few, many, or a class for clones that have expanded.

TRBV13	NA	TRBJ2-3	TRBD1	CASSPSGTGGDTQYF	TGTGCCAGCAGCCCCTCAGGGACAGGGGGGGATACGCAGTATTTT
TRBV13	NA	TRBJ2-7	TRBD1	CASSSDRGPDEQYF	TGTGCCAGCAGCTCGGACAGGGGGCCGGACGAGCAGTACTTC
TRBV9	few	TRBJ2-3	TRBD2	CASSDILAGGQYF	TGTGCCAGCAGCGACATTCTAGCGGGGGGGCAGTATTTT
TRBV7-6	once	TRBJ2-3	TRBD2	CASSPSGVFSTDTQYF	TGTGCCAGCAGCCCGAGCGGGGTCTTTAGCACAGATACGCAGTATTTT
TRBV9	NA	TRBJ2-5	NA	CASSPKLGRETQYF	TGTGCCAGCAGCCCAAAGCTAGGAAGGGAGACCCAGTACTTC
TRBV4-1	few	TRBJ1-1	TRBD1	CASSPGTGGTEAFF	TGCGCCAGCAGCCCCGGGACAGGGGGGACTGAAGCTTTCTTT
TRBV11-2	NA	TRBJ2-2	TRBD1	CASSPTGTGSTGELFF	TGTGCCAGCAGCCCCACCGGGACAGGGTCCACCGGGGAGCTGTTTTTT
TRBV2	NA	TRBJ2-2	NA	CATTYRPNTGELFF	TGTGCCACCACGTACCGGCCAAACACCGGGGAGCTGTTTTTT
TRBV4-1	NA	TRBJ1-4	NA	CASSQVGITTNEKLFF	TGCGCCAGCAGCCAAGTTGGAATTACAACTAATGAAAAACTGTTTTTT
TRBV12-5	NA	TRBJ2-1	NA	CASSPGYNEQFF	TGTGCTAGCTCTCCGGGTTACAATGAGCAGTTCTTC
TRBV7-2	NA	TRBJ2-1	NA	CAILGFSYNEQFF	TGTGCCATCCTAGGGTTCTCCTACAATGAGCAGTTCTTC
TRBV20-1	NA	TRBJ2-2	NA	CSAFKTGELFF	TGCAGTGCTTTTAAAACCGGGGAGCTGTTTTTT
TRBV7-9	few	TRBJ2-7	NA	CASSLDGTYEQYF	TGTGCCAGCAGCTTAGACGGTACCTACGAGCAGTACTTC
TRBV27	NA	TRBJ2-7	TRBD1	CASSPTGLEQYF	TGTGCCAGCAGTCCGACAGGGTTGGAGCAGTACTTC
TRBV5-1	NA	TRBJ1-6	NA	CASSSGWGSPLHF	TGCGCCAGCAGCTCAGGATGGGGGTCACCCCTCCACTTT
TRBV29-1	few	TRBJ1-1	NA	CSVGGGTSEAFF	TGCAGCGTCGGAGGGGGGACTTCTGAAGCTTTCTTT
TRBV4-1	NA	TRBJ2-2	TRBD2	CASSYPSGGGNTGELFF	TGCGCCAGCAGCTACCCTAGCGGGGGCGGGAACACCGGGGAGCTGTTTTTT
TRBV27	NA	TRBJ1-2	NA	CASSFIGRVGRGHGYTF	TGTGCCAGCAGTTTTATTGGCAGGGTGGGAAGGGGCCATGGCTACACCTTC
TRBV10-3	NA	TRBJ2-5	TRBD2	CAISEKLAGEETQYF	TGTGCCATCAGTGAAAAACTAGCGGGGGAAGAGACCCAGTACTTC
TRBV6-5	NA	TRBJ1-2	TRBD1	CASRQGDGYTF	TGTGCCAGCAGACAGGGGGATGGCTACACCTTC
TRBV5-6	NA	TRBJ2-1	NA	CASSYGSGTYSYNEQFF	TGTGCCAGCAGCTACGGGTCCGGGACTTACTCCTACAATGAGCAGTTCTTC